Presented here are 7 T cell receptor beta chains from one specimen sequenced in a study of cytomegalovirus exposure and HLA in healthy donors. It was with 60 Vbeta and 13 Jbeta primers that the PCR ran. Method: immunoSEQ multiplex PCR; TCRdb's copy keeps in-frame clones and lacks some. This sample carries under 130,000 clones, 78% of them seen once, and the ten largest clones take about 5.8%. The sequenced sample consisted of PBMCs. These receptors originate from a male donor in good health and CMV-seronegative.

The chain is built from TRBV5-6 and TRBJ2-5; 7 nucleotides line up with TRBD1. CDR3 size: 13 residues. Germline V gene sequence: CDR1 SGHDT, CDR2 YYEEEE. After removal of 4 bases from V and 2 bases from J, the junction contained 2 bases not matched to a gene. CDR3 loop: CASSKGAQETQYF. The CDR3, as DNA: TGTGCCAGCAGCAAGGGGGCTCAAGAGACCCAGTACTTC.

The chain joins TRBV11-2 to TRBJ2-6; a weak D match, TRBD1 (6 bases). Germline V CDR1 and CDR2: SGHAT, FQNNGV. V was trimmed by 5 bases and J by 3 bases, leaving 11 bases between them. CDR3 length equals 15 residues. CDR3 in DNA: TGTGCCAGCAGCAACACAGGGAGTGGGGCCAACGTCCTGACTTTC. Translation gives CASSNTGSGANVLTF.

This clone was recorded a few times. The chain carries TRBV7-3 and TRBJ1-1; D remains ambiguous. The CDR3 runs to 14 residues. CDR1 and CDR2 (germline): SGHTA, FQGTGA. Trimming took off 6 bases at V and 5 bases at J, with 16 bases between the two ends. CDR3 amino acids: CASSPRGSATEAFF. The CDR3 DNA reads as TGTGCCAGCAGTCCCCGGGGAAGTGCAACTGAAGCTTTCTTT.

The chain is built from TRBV7-6 and TRBJ2-5; tentatively, D is TRBD2 (6 bases). Germline V gene sequence: CDR1 SGHVS, CDR2 FNYEAQ. This CDR3 has 14 amino acids. With 4 bases removed from V and 4 bases from J, the gap between germline ends came to 13 bases. DNA for the CDR3: TGTGCCAGCAGCTCTATTAGGGGAGGAGAGACCCAGTACTTC. Its translation is CASSSIRGGETQYF.

J is TRBJ2-2 and V is TRBV9; 7 nucleotides line up with TRBD1. Germline trimming cut 0 bases from V and 7 bases from J; bases unmatched to any gene: 6. This CDR3 has 15 amino acids. CDR1 is SGDLS and CDR2 is YYNGEE in the germline V gene. The CDR3 bases are TGTGCCAGCAGCGTAGCTCCGACAGGGAACGGGGAGCTGTTTTTT. Residues: CASSVAPTGNGELFF. The entire variable domain, with the rest obtained from reference TRBV9 and TRBJ2-2, is as follows: DSGVTQTPKHLITATGQRVTLRCSPRSGDLSVYWYQQSLDQGLQFLIQYYNGEERAKGNILERFSAQQFPDLHSELNLSSLELGDSALYFCASSVAPTGNGELFFGEGSRLTVL.

This sequence joins TRBV27 and TRBJ2-7; D is perhaps TRBD1 (6 bases). The CDR3 totals 14 residues. Trimming removed 5 bases at V and 0 bases at J, with 11 bases between. Germline CDR1 is MNHEY and CDR2 is SMNVEV (reference sequence). This CDR3 reads CASSPRDTSYEQYF. CDR3 coding DNA: TGTGCCAGCAGTCCCCGGGACACCTCCTACGAGCAGTACTTC.

The count of this clone is one. The CDR3 DNA reads TGTGCCAGCAGTTTATTAGGGGCGGGAGGGCCTATGGAGACCCAGTACTTC. Protein product: CASSLLGAGGPMETQYF. This chain uses TRBV27 with TRBJ2-5; 9 bases fit TRBD2. Germline CDR1 MNHEY, CDR2 SMNVEV (reference sequence). This CDR3 contains 17 residues. V trimming: 1 base; J trimming: 5 bases; junction bases outside the gene matches: 11.